This T cell receptor beta chain was recovered during a study of T-cell memory formation after mild COVID-19. The wider study: Each donor largely had its own TCR clusters.

Germline values: CDR1 LNHDA, CDR2 SQIVND (reference sequence). Trimming shortened V by 2 bases and J by 4 bases, and 13 bases separated the two germline ends. The CDR3 is 15 amino acids. TCRdb ran MiXCR on the 5' RACE reads and lists one entry per CDR3 protein. The data show hundreds of thousands of distinct CDR3 sequences, with 20% to 25% seen just once and around a fifth held by the top ten. This clonotype has a handful of counts. The source is a man between 18 and 29 years old who had mild COVID-19 (a few samples of this study predate the infection). Cell type and time point are not known. The specimen was PBMCs or a T cell subset sorted from them (not recorded which). The genes are TRBV19 and TRBJ2-3; maybe TRBD1 (5 bases). The CDR3 is CASSIRSRAPDTQYF. The CDR3 bases are TGTGCCAGTAGTATACGGAGCAGGGCCCCAGATACGCAGTATTTT.